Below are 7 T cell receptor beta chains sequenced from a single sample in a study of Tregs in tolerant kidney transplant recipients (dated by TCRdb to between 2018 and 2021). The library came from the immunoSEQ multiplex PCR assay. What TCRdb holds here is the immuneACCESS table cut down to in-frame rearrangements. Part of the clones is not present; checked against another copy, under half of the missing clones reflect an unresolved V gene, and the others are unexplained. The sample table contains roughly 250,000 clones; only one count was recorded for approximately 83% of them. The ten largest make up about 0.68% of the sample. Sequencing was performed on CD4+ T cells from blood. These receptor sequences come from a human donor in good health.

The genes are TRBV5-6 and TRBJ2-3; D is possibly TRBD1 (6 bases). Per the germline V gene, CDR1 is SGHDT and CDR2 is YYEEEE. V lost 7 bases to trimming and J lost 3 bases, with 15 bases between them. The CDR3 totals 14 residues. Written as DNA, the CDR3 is TGTGCCAGCGTCGGGACAACCCATACAGATACGCAGTATTTT. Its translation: CASVGTTHTDTQYF. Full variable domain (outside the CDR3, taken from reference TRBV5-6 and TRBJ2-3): DAGVTQSPTHLIKTRGQQVTLRCSPKSGHDTVSWYQQALGQGPQFIFQYYEEEERQRGNFPDRFSGHQFPNYSSELNVNALLLGDSALYLCASVGTTHTDTQYFGPGTRLTVL.

This CDR3 reads CASSLRGDPSDEQFF. CDR3 sequence (DNA): TGTGCCAGCAGCTTGCGGGGGGATCCGTCGGATGAGCAGTTCTTC. This chain joins TRBV5-5 and TRBJ2-1; 7 nucleotides line up with TRBD2. CDR1 and CDR2 (germline): SGHKS, YYEKEE (reference sequence). The V and J ends lost 1 base and 8 bases, in that order; junction bases with no gene match: 9. CDR3 length: 15 amino acids. Supplemented by reference TRBV5-5 and TRBJ2-1, the full variable domain reads DAGVTQSPTHLIKTRGQQVTLRCSPISGHKSVSWYQQVLGQGPQFIFQYYEKEERGRGNFPDRFSARQFPNYSSELNVNALLLGDSALYLCASSLRGDPSDEQFFGPGTRLTVL.

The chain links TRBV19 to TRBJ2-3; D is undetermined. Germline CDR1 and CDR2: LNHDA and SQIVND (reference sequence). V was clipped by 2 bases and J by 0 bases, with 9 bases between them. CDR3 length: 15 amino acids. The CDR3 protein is CASSISGHSTDTQYF. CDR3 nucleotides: TGTGCCAGTAGTATATCCGGCCACAGCACAGATACGCAGTATTTT.

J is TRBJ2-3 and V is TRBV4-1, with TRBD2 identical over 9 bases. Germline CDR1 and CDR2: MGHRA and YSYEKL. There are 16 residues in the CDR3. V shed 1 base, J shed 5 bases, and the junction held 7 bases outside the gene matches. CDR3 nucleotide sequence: TGCGCCAGCAGCCAAGTGTTTGGACTAGCGATAGATACGCAGTATTTT. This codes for CASSQVFGLAIDTQYF.

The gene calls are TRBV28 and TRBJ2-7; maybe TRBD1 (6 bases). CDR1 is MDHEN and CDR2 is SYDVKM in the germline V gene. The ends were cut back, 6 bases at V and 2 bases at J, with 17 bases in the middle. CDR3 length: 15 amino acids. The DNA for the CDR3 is TGTGCCAGCAGACTACAGGGCCAGCGGACCTACGAGCAGTACTTC. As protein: CASRLQGQRTYEQYF. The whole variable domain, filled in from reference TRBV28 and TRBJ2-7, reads DVKVTQSSRYLVKRTGEKVFLECVQDMDHENMFWYRQDPGLGLRLIYFSYDVKMKEKGDIPEGYSVSREKKERFSLILESASTNQTSMYLCASRLQGQRTYEQYFGPGTRLTVT.

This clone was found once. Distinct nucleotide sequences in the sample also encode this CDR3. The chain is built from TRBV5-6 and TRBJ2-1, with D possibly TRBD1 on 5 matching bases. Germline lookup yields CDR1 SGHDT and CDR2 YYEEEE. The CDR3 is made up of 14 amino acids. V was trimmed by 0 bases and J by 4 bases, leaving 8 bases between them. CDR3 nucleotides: TGTGCCAGCAGCTTGGACAGGAGATACAATGAGCAGTTCTTC. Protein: CASSLDRRYNEQFF.

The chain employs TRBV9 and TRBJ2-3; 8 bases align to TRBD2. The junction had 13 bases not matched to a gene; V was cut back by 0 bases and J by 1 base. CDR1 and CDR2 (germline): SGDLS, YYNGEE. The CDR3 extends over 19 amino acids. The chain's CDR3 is CASSVGLGEREIGTDTQYF. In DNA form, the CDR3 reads TGTGCCAGCAGCGTAGGGTTAGGGGAGCGGGAGATCGGCACAGATACGCAGTATTTT.